Each of the 25 T cell receptor beta chains below was sequenced from the same sample in a study of cytomegalovirus exposure and HLA in healthy donors. The PCR had 60 Vbeta and 13 Jbeta primers. Assay: immunoSEQ multiplex PCR; the TCRdb copy retains only in-frame clones and omits some. Counted here are about 200,000 clones, 70% to 80% occurring once; the ten biggest clones make up 2.9%. Source material: PBMCs. These receptors originate from a woman aged 25 to 39 in good health and CMV-seronegative.

The chain recombines TRBV4-2 with TRBJ2-5; D gene ambiguous. This CDR3 has 13 amino acids. The V gene's germline CDR1 is LGHNA and CDR2 YNFKEQ. The germline V and J ends were trimmed by 4 bases and 1 base, with 7 bases remaining between them. In nucleotides, the CDR3 is TGTGCCAGCAGCCGCGGCTCCCAAGAGACCCAGTACTTC. Protein: CASSRGSQETQYF.

The rearrangement links TRBV5-6 to TRBJ1-1; D unclear. CDR1 and CDR2 (germline): SGHDT, YYEEEE. V lost 0 bases to trimming and J lost 11 bases, with 17 bases between them. CDR3 length: 14 amino acids. This CDR3 reads CASSLAATVTVAFF. The CDR3 nucleotides read TGTGCCAGCAGCTTGGCCGCTACAGTAACAGTGGCTTTCTTT. The whole variable domain, filled in from reference TRBV5-6 and TRBJ1-1, reads DAGVTQSPTHLIKTRGQQVTLRCSPKSGHDTVSWYQQALGQGPQFIFQYYEEEERQRGNFPDRFSGHQFPNYSSELNVNALLLGDSALYLCASSLAATVTVAFFGQGTRLTVV.

This clone was seen a few times. This sequence joins TRBV5-1 and TRBJ2-2, with D hard to call. V shed 1 base and J shed 2 bases, with 12 bases lying between them. The CDR3 covers 16 residues. Germline lookup yields CDR1 SGHRS and CDR2 YFSETQ. This chain's CDR3 is CASSLRAPTNTGELFF. In DNA form, the CDR3 reads TGCGCCAGCAGCTTGAGAGCGCCAACAAACACCGGGGAGCTGTTTTTT.

The chain recombines TRBV6-5 with TRBJ1-2; no firm D call. CDR1 MNHEY and CDR2 SVGAGI come from the germline V gene. V was trimmed by 4 bases and J by 8 bases, leaving 11 bases between them. The CDR3 is 12 residues long. CDR3 loop: CASSSWEGGYTF. In DNA, the CDR3 is TGTGCCAGCAGTTCATGGGAGGGCGGCTACACCTTC.

This chain uses TRBV7-8 with TRBJ2-7; D uncertain. Trimming shortened V by 4 bases and J by 0 bases, and 4 bases separated the two germline ends. The germline gives CDR1 SGHVS, CDR2 FQNEAQ. The length of the CDR3 is 12 residues. Here the CDR3 reads CASSSYSYEQYF. CDR3 nucleotide sequence: TGTGCCAGCAGCTCTTACTCCTACGAGCAGTACTTC.

This clone was observed a few times. V usage is TRBV5-4 and J usage is TRBJ1-1; D is ambiguous. The CDR3 runs 16 residues. The germline V and J ends were trimmed by 0 bases and 2 bases, with 14 bases remaining between them. CDR1 is SGHNT and CDR2 is YYREEE in the germline V gene (reference sequence). The CDR3 protein is CASSLGRGGSNTEAFF. The CDR3, as DNA: TGTGCCAGCAGCTTGGGCCGAGGTGGTTCTAACACTGAAGCTTTCTTT. Based on the CDR3 plus reference TRBV5-4 and TRBJ1-1, the full variable domain is ETGVTQSPTHLIKTRGQQVTLRCSSQSGHNTVSWYQQALGQGPQFIFQYYREEENGRGNFPPRFSGLQFPNYSSELNVNALELDDSALYLCASSLGRGGSNTEAFFGQGTRLTVV.

The gene calls are TRBV4-2 and TRBJ2-5; D gene uncertain. The length of the CDR3 is 14 residues. In germline, CDR1 is LGHNA, CDR2 YNFKEQ. V was pared by 0 bases and J by 7 bases, with 12 bases between. CDR3 DNA: TGTGCCAGCAGCCAAGATCCCGGGTCGGGGACCCAGTACTTC. It translates to CASSQDPGSGTQYF.

V is TRBV19 and J is TRBJ2-5, with D perhaps matching TRBD2 (6 bases). This CDR3 region has 15 residues. Germline CDR1 LNHDA, CDR2 SQIVND (reference sequence). The V gene lost 5 bases and the J gene lost 5 bases, with 18 bases spanning the gap. The CDR3 DNA is TGTGCCAGTAGTTCCCGACTAGTTCGGAGGGAGACCCAGTACTTC. It specifies CASSSRLVRRETQYF.

The gene calls are TRBV5-4 and TRBJ2-6; 10 bases fit TRBD1. V shed 4 bases, J shed 4 bases, and the junction held 11 bases outside the gene matches. The CDR3 covers 18 residues. Germline assignment: CDR1 SGHNT and CDR2 YYREEE (reference sequence). Written as DNA, the CDR3 is TGTGCCAGCAGCAGTCCGGGACAGGGGACTTACGGGGCCAACGTCCTGACTTTC. Translation: CASSSPGQGTYGANVLTF. The full variable domain, its missing parts supplied by reference TRBV5-4 and TRBJ2-6, is ETGVTQSPTHLIKTRGQQVTLRCSSQSGHNTVSWYQQALGQGPQFIFQYYREEENGRGNFPPRFSGLQFPNYSSELNVNALELDDSALYLCASSSPGQGTYGANVLTFGAGSRLTVL.

The rearrangement links TRBV2 to TRBJ1-2; TRBD1 matches at 9 bases. The CDR3 is 15 residues long. Unmatched junction bases numbered 13, after V lost 7 bases and J lost 7 bases. Germline CDR1 and CDR2: SNHLY and FYNNEI. CDR3 DNA sequence: TGTGCCAGCACCCCGGGACAGGGTTTTGTCTTTGGCTACACCTTC. It codes for CASTPGQGFVFGYTF. Based on the CDR3 plus reference TRBV2 and TRBJ1-2, the full variable domain is EPEVTQTPSHQVTQMGQEVILRCVPISNHLYFYWYRQILGQKVEFLVSFYNNEISEKSEIFDDQFSVERPDGSNFTLKIRSTKLEDSAMYFCASTPGQGFVFGYTFGSGTRLTVV.

The V call is TRBV6-6, the J call TRBJ1-1; 7 nucleotides line up with TRBD1. Germline V gene sequence: CDR1 MNHNY, CDR2 SVGAGI (reference sequence). With V trimmed by 0 bases and J by 10 bases, 14 bases remained unmatched. The CDR3 spans 16 residues. The CDR3 loop reads CASSYSLRTGPVGAFF. CDR3 coding DNA: TGTGCCAGCAGTTACTCTCTTCGGACAGGACCTGTCGGAGCTTTCTTT.

The chain recombines TRBV19 with TRBJ1-4; no clear D. Germline CDR1 and CDR2: LNHDA and SQIVND (reference sequence). Trimming took 5 bases from V and 5 from J, leaving 12 bases between them. The CDR3 consists of 14 residues. Written as DNA, the CDR3 is TGTGCCAGTAGTTTACGGGGAAAGAATGAAAAACTGTTTTTT. Protein sequence: CASSLRGKNEKLFF.

V usage is TRBV5-1 and J usage is TRBJ2-7; possibly TRBD1 for D (5 bases). CDR3 length: 16 residues. Trimming cost V 4 bases and J 2 bases, with 19 bases left between them. Per germline, CDR1 SGHRS and CDR2 YFSETQ. The CDR3 region is CASSLGVGIGTYEQYF. In DNA form, the CDR3 reads TGCGCCAGCAGCCTAGGGGTGGGGATCGGTACCTACGAGCAGTACTTC.

This clone was detected a few times. This chain uses TRBV6-1 with TRBJ1-6; no firm D call. In germline, CDR1 is MNHNS, CDR2 SASEGT. The CDR3 totals 13 residues. Trimming cost V 4 bases and J 6 bases, with 7 bases left between them. The DNA for the CDR3 is TGTGCCAGCAGTGCTCAGGCTAATTCACCCCTCCACTTT. Its translation is CASSAQANSPLHF.

The rearrangement joins TRBV29-1 to TRBJ2-5, with D hard to call. Between the trimmed V and J ends, which lost 7 bases and 5 bases, there was a span of 17 bases. Germline CDR1 is SQVTM and CDR2 is ANQGSEA. The CDR3 sequence is 13 residues long. CDR3 sequence (DNA): TGCAGCGCCGGCCCTAGGCTCCGGGAGACCCAGTACTTC. Translated: CSAGPRLRETQYF.

This clone was counted only a few times. V usage is TRBV5-1 and J usage is TRBJ2-1, with D possibly TRBD2 on 6 matching bases. Germline CDR1 is SGHRS and CDR2 is YFSETQ. This CDR3 has 13 amino acids. V was clipped by 3 bases and J by 4 bases, with 8 bases between them. This CDR3 reads CASSSGGYNEQFF. The CDR3 nucleotides are TGCGCCAGCAGCTCCGGGGGTTACAATGAGCAGTTCTTC.

V and J are TRBV2 and TRBJ2-1; D is possibly TRBD1 (5 bases). The CDR3 consists of 17 residues. Per germline, CDR1 SNHLY and CDR2 FYNNEI. V was shortened by 6 bases and J by 3 bases, with 21 bases between the two germline ends. CDR3 residues: CASSRAPSGLDYNEQFF. CDR3 DNA: TGTGCCAGCAGCCGAGCCCCGTCAGGGCTAGACTACAATGAGCAGTTCTTC.

The V and J genes are TRBV1 and TRBJ1-4; TRBD1 is taken as the D call from the table, unchecked against the DNA. TRBV1 is recorded as a pseudogene. There are 14 residues in the CDR3. This chain's CDR3 is CTSSPQGVGEKLFF. The CDR3 coding sequence is TGCACCAGCAGTCCACAGGGGGTGGGTGAAAAACTGTTTTTT.

The V gene is TRBV15, the J gene TRBJ1-3; D is undetermined. CDR1 LNHNV and CDR2 YYDKDF come from the germline V gene (reference sequence). CDR3 length: 19 amino acids. V was cut by 4 bases and J by 1 base, with 23 bases left in between. CDR3 DNA sequence: TGTGCCACCAGCACAATCTACGCGGCGTCGGGAGATTCTGGAAACACCATATATTTT. Residues: CATSTIYAASGDSGNTIYF.

The J gene is TRBJ2-2, the V gene TRBV27, with a tentative D call TRBD2 (5 bases). Germline V gives CDR1 MNHEY, CDR2 SMNVEV (reference sequence). V lost 7 bases, J lost 5 bases, and 17 bases lay in between. CDR3 length equals 15 residues. In DNA form, the CDR3 reads TGTGCCAGCACCCTAAGGCGAGGAGGTACCGGGGAGCTGTTTTTT. Translated, it gives CASTLRRGGTGELFF.

This clone ranks as medium-sized (0.01 to 0.1%). The chain links TRBV12-2 to TRBJ1-1; TRBD1 was called by the table and not checked on the DNA. TRBV12-2 is deemed a pseudogene. The CDR3 contains 11 residues. CDR3 DNA sequence: TGTGCAAGTCGCTCGGGACAGAGAGCTTTCTTT. Translating it yields CASRSGQRAFF.

The chain employs TRBV7-2 and TRBJ1-2; no clear D gene. The CDR3 spans 14 residues. V was pared by 3 bases and J by 0 bases, with 8 bases between. The germline V gene has CDR1 SGHTA and CDR2 FQGNSA. CDR3 residues: CASSFPGTNYGYTF. In nucleotides, the CDR3 is TGTGCCAGCAGCTTCCCCGGGACTAACTATGGCTACACCTTC.

V is TRBV23-1 and J is TRBJ1-2, with D unclear. TRBV23-1 is treated as an ORF (open reading frame) with a function not yet certain. The CDR3 spans 12 residues. V lost 2 bases to trimming and J lost 6 bases, with 7 bases between them. The CDR3 loop is CASSQAGNGYTF. As DNA, the CDR3 is TGCGCCAGCAGTCAAGCGGGGAATGGCTACACCTTC.

This clone was seen more than once but under ten times. J is TRBJ2-6 and V is TRBV28; 7 bases align to TRBD1. The CDR3 is 17 residues long. CDR1 and CDR2 from the germline V gene are MDHEN and SYDVKM. V shed 5 bases and J 2 bases; nucleotides not matched to a gene: 9. CDR3 DNA sequence: TGTGCCAGCAGTACAGGGGCGATCGGCGCTGGGGCCAACGTCCTGACTTTC. Translation gives CASSTGAIGAGANVLTF.

This clone was detected a few times. The rearrangement joins TRBV6-5 to TRBJ2-5; TRBD2 is a possible D gene (7 bases). The CDR3 has 15 amino acids. Germline V gene data show CDR1 as MNHEY and CDR2 as SVGAGI. The V and J ends lost 0 bases and 2 bases respectively, with 10 bases between them. The DNA for the CDR3 is TGTGCCAGCAGTTACTCAGGGGGGGAACAAGAGACCCAGTACTTC. It yields the protein CASSYSGGEQETQYF.